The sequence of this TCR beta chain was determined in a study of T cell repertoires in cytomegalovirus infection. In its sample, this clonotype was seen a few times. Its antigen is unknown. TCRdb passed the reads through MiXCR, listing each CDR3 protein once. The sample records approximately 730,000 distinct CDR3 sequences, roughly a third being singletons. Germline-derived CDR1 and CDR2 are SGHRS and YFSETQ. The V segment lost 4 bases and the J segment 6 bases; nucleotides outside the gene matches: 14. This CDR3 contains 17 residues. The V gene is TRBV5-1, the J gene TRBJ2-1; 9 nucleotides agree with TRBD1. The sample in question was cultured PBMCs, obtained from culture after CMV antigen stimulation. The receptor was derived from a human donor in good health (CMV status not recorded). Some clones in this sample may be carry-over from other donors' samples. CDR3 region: CASSRKTGQGFGNEQFF. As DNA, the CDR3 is TGCGCCAGCAGCCGAAAAACGGGACAGGGTTTCGGCAATGAGCAGTTCTTC.